The source of this TCR beta chain is a study of lymphopenia after photon versus proton radiotherapy (dated by TCRdb to between 2018 and 2021). About the investigation overall: Photon and proton radiation therapy were compared by the study for their immunological effects in patients with gastrointestinal tumors who developed high-grade lymphopenia. The cohort included about 18 patients with gastrointestinal tumors who developed lymphopenia after receiving either photon or proton therapy. The goal of the study was to describe how the two radiation modalities differ in their effects on the immune system.

The method behind the library was the immunoSEQ multiplex PCR assay. Deep sequencing of rearranged TCR beta loci, alongside multiparametric flow cytometry, was used to profile T cell repertoires. TCRdb took over this immuneACCESS table, retaining in-frame rearrangements with V and J assigned. Such tables are incomplete; in checked studies, under half of the missing clones stem from an unresolved V gene, and the remainder is unexplained. For this sample there are 150,000 to 200,000 clones; less than 90% appear just once. 4% to 5% of the sample rests with the top ten. CDR1 LNHNV and CDR2 YYDKDF are derived from the germline V gene (reference sequence). Including the terminal cysteine and phenylalanine, the CDR3 comprises 15 residues. Left in the record is the CDR3 DNA by itself, 45 bases read in frame from the first base. Cut back by 4 bases and 3 bases, the V and J ends lie 15 bases apart. As for this clone: Its antigen is not yet known. There are no base qualities to consult, and no much larger clone falls within one base.

Summary of the overall study and its limitations: The survival association was examined only in patients who died, and the authors described better survival with proton therapy as a possibility, not as a demonstrated result. Once the lymphocyte count had reached its nadir, the repertoires of photon-treated patients showed oligoclonal expansion, particularly of CD8+ Temra cells, and this expansion drove the decline in diversity. Across the cohort, an inverse correlation was found between a larger post-nadir drop in TCR diversity and overall survival time among patients who died. Proton-treated patients stayed relatively stable during treatment, while photon-treated patients lost naive T cells and TCR diversity and gained effector/memory populations.

The receptor's source is a man aged 50 or older with gastric cancer. This sequence uses TRBV15 and TRBJ1-1; confidence is insufficient to name the D gene. The sample consisted of peripheral blood, taken from a patient treated with photon-based radiotherapy. The nucleotide sequence reads TGTGCCACCAGCACCGTTCAAGATGCGGACACTGAAGCTTTCTTT. It encodes CATSTVQDADTEAFF.